The 30 T cell receptor beta chains presented below share a single source sample, sequenced in a study of T cell responses to AZD1222 COVID-19 vaccine. Method: immunoSEQ multiplex PCR; TCRdb's copy keeps in-frame clones and lacks some. The data contain under 150,000 clones, about 91% of them seen just once; the ten biggest clones take up more than 2.5%. Sequences were derived from peripheral blood, sampled on day 0 of AZD1222 vaccination. The receptor source for this set is an adult in good health.

The rearrangement joins TRBV27 to TRBJ1-2, with D maybe TRBD1 (6 bases). Trimming left V 5 bases short and J 4 bases short, with 20 bases between. The CDR3 is 16 amino acids. Looked up from germline, CDR1 is MNHEY and CDR2 is SMNVEV (reference sequence). In DNA form, the CDR3 reads TGTGCCAGCAGTCCCGGACAGTTAATAGGAGGCTATGGCTACACCTTC. It yields the protein CASSPGQLIGGYGYTF.

The genes are TRBV7-6 and TRBJ1-1; the D gene is possibly TRBD1 (5 bases). Trimming took off 1 base at V and 5 bases at J, with 14 bases between the two ends. CDR3 length equals 15 residues. Germline loops: CDR1 SGHVS, CDR2 FNYEAQ. The DNA of the CDR3 is TGTGCCAGCAGCTTAGACTCCCAGGGCAAAACTGAAGCTTTCTTT. It translates to CASSLDSQGKTEAFF.

The chain links TRBV6-5 to TRBJ1-6; 8 nucleotides agree with TRBD1. J lost 8 bases, V lost 8 bases, and 8 bases had no gene match. The germline V gene encodes CDR1 MNHEY and CDR2 SVGAGI. The CDR3 length is 14 residues. For the CDR3, the DNA is TGTGCCAGCTCGTGGACAGGGCAGGATTCACCCCTCCACTTT. It codes for CASSWTGQDSPLHF.

V gene TRBV4-3 combines with J gene TRBJ1-1; D might be TRBD1 (5 bases). CDR1 and CDR2 from the germline V gene are LGHNA and YSLEER. V lost 4 bases and J lost 1, with 16 bases in between. The CDR3 extends over 16 amino acids. CDR3 loop: CASSPSPDRWNTEAFF. The DNA of the CDR3 is TGCGCCAGCAGCCCGTCCCCCGACAGATGGAACACTGAAGCTTTCTTT.

The rearrangement joins TRBV19 to TRBJ2-4; TRBD1 might be the D (6 bases). The CDR3 spans 18 residues. The germline V and J ends were trimmed by 3 bases and 0 bases, with 18 bases remaining between them. Germline loops: CDR1 LNHDA, CDR2 SQIVND (reference sequence). The CDR3 sequence is CASSIQGSNLLAKNIQYF. The CDR3 DNA sequence: TGTGCCAGTAGTATTCAGGGGTCGAACTTACTAGCCAAAAACATTCAGTACTTC.

This sequence joins TRBV10-3 and TRBJ2-3, with TRBD2 matching over 8 bases. CDR3 length: 14 amino acids. Trimming at V came to 5 bases and at J to 0 bases, leaving 1 base not matched to a gene. The germline V gene has CDR1 ENHRY and CDR2 SYGVKD. The CDR3 here is CAISLAGSTDTQYF. DNA for the CDR3: TGTGCCATCAGTTTAGCGGGAAGCACAGATACGCAGTATTTT.

The chain couples TRBV6-5 to TRBJ1-1, with D unclear. With 2 bases removed from V and 1 base from J, the gap between germline ends came to 5 bases. Germline-derived CDR1 and CDR2 are MNHEY and SVGAGI. The CDR3 is made up of 13 amino acids. CDR3 residues: CASSYEGNTEAFF. The CDR3 DNA reads as TGTGCCAGCAGTTACGAAGGGAACACTGAAGCTTTCTTT.

V and J are TRBV6-6 and TRBJ1-5; D is uncertain. From germline, CDR1 is MNHNY and CDR2 SVGAGI (reference sequence). The CDR3 contains 13 residues. The V end was cut by 6 bases, the J end by 0 bases, with 6 bases between. For the CDR3, the DNA is TGTGCCAGCAGGGTTACTAGCAATCAGCCCCAGCATTTT. Its protein product is CASRVTSNQPQHF.

For the CDR3, the DNA is TGTGCAAGTCGCTTAGAGGGTCCAGCCCGGGACAGGGGAGGGGAGACCCAGTACTTC. Translating it yields CASRLEGPARDRGGETQYF. This rearrangement joins TRBV12-2 to TRBJ2-5; the table's D call TRBD1 went unverified against the DNA. TRBV12-2 is recorded as a pseudogene. This CDR3 has 19 residues.

The chain recombines TRBV7-8 with TRBJ2-7; D call uncertain. Germline V lookup: CDR1 SGHVS, CDR2 FQNEAQ. The V and J ends lost 2 bases and 4 bases respectively, with 9 bases between them. This CDR3 comprises 13 residues. Here the CDR3 DNA reads TGTGCCAGCAGCTTAAGCCCGGGTTACGAGCAGTACTTC. This gives the protein CASSLSPGYEQYF. Together with reference TRBV7-8 and TRBJ2-7, the CDR3 gives the full variable domain: GAGVSQSPRYKVAKRGQDVALRCDPISGHVSLFWYQQALGQGPEFLTYFQNEAQLDKSGLPSDRFFAERPEGSVSTLKIQRTQQEDSAVYLCASSLSPGYEQYFGPGTRLTVT.

The chain employs TRBV9 and TRBJ2-2, with D tentatively TRBD1 or TRBD2 (6 bases each). The V gene's germline CDR1 is SGDLS and CDR2 YYNGEE. The CDR3 is 15 amino acids. V was pared by 4 bases and J by 4 bases, with 14 bases between. CDR3 coding DNA: TGTGCCAGCAGCATACAGGGAGGCGGCACCGGGGAGCTGTTTTTT. Translating gives CASSIQGGGTGELFF.

The CDR3 nucleotides read TGTGCCAGCAGCCAAGTAGACCTAGCGCCGCAGTACTTC. Its protein product is CASSQVDLAPQYF. The J gene is TRBJ2-7, the V gene TRBV14; D perhaps matches TRBD2 (6 bases). This CDR3 is 13 amino acids long. The germline V gene encodes CDR1 SGHDN and CDR2 FVKESK. V was cut by 1 base and J by 9 bases, with 13 bases left in between.

This sequence joins TRBV27 and TRBJ2-5; TRBD2 aligns across 10 bases. J was trimmed by 4 bases and V by 6 bases; bases with no gene match: 5. The germline V gene has CDR1 MNHEY and CDR2 SMNVEV (reference sequence). CDR3 length: 14 residues. The CDR3 region has the DNA TGTGCCAGCAGACCTCTAGCGGGAGTAGAGACCCAGTACTTC. Translating gives CASRPLAGVETQYF.

The chain links TRBV5-1 to TRBJ2-5, with TRBD2 identical over 9 bases. Germline CDR1 and CDR2: SGHRS and YFSETQ. With 2 bases clipped from V and 2 bases from J, the junction kept 7 bases outside the gene matches. This CDR3 contains 16 residues. The CDR3, as DNA: TGCGCCAGCAGCTTCCTTAGCGGGAGCCAACAAGAGACCCAGTACTTC. It translates to CASSFLSGSQQETQYF.

The chain employs TRBV5-6 and TRBJ2-7; D assignment may be TRBD1 or TRBD2 (5 bases each). The CDR3 consists of 15 residues. Between the trimmed V and J ends, which lost 4 bases and 3 bases, there was a span of 17 bases. Germline CDR1 SGHDT, CDR2 YYEEEE. CDR3 amino acids: CASSLGRRDLYEQYF. The CDR3 nucleotides are TGTGCCAGCAGCCTGGGGCGCCGGGACCTCTACGAGCAGTACTTC.

The V gene is TRBV19, the J gene TRBJ1-2; 7 positions match TRBD1. This CDR3 has 13 residues. From germline, CDR1 is LNHDA and CDR2 SQIVND (reference sequence). V lost 5 bases, J lost 8 bases, and 8 bases stayed unmatched. In DNA form, the CDR3 reads TGTGCCAGTAGTCCAGACAGGGAGAGGGGCTACACCTTC. Protein product: CASSPDRERGYTF.

The V and J genes are TRBV7-9 and TRBJ2-2; weak D call: TRBD2 (6 bases). V was cut by 5 bases and J by 3 bases, with 16 bases left in between. Germline V CDR1 and CDR2: SEHNR, FQNEAQ (reference sequence). The length of the CDR3 is 16 residues. The CDR3 loop reads CASSQREATHTGELFF. DNA of the CDR3: TGTGCCAGCAGCCAGAGGGAGGCTACACACACCGGGGAGCTGTTTTTT.

The gene calls are TRBV10-3 and TRBJ2-1; 8 nucleotides agree with TRBD2. Germline CDR1 ENHRY, CDR2 SYGVKD. Trimming removed 3 bases from V and 7 bases from J; junction bases left unmatched: 11. The CDR3 length is 16 residues. DNA of the CDR3: TGTGCCATCAGTGACTTCGCAGCGGGAGCAGGGAATGAGCAGTTCTTC. Its protein is CAISDFAAGAGNEQFF.

This chain uses TRBV19 with TRBJ2-3; TRBD2 might be the D (5 bases). Germline V gene lookup returns CDR1 LNHDA and CDR2 SQIVND (reference sequence). Trimming took 1 base from V and 0 from J, leaving 11 bases between them. The CDR3 spans 16 residues. The CDR3 DNA reads TGTGCCAGTAGTATAGGGCGTAGCGCGAGCACAGATACGCAGTATTTT. Its protein is CASSIGRSASTDTQYF.

The V call is TRBV7-8, the J call TRBJ2-1; D perhaps matches TRBD2 (5 bases). Germline CDR1 reads SGHVS; CDR2 reads FQNEAQ. Trimming stripped 6 bases from V and 5 bases from J, with 11 bases between. The CDR3 sequence is 13 residues long. The chain's CDR3 is CASRKAGDNEQFF. Here the CDR3 DNA reads TGTGCCAGCAGAAAAGCCGGGGACAATGAGCAGTTCTTC.

This chain uses TRBV12-5 with TRBJ1-5; no clear D gene. Per germline, CDR1 LGHNT and CDR2 FRNRAP. Trimming cost V 7 bases and J 6 bases, with 4 bases left between them. This CDR3 comprises 10 residues. The CDR3 loop reads CASATQPQHF. The CDR3 nucleotides read TGTGCTAGTGCCACTCAGCCCCAGCATTTT.

The chain links TRBV5-8 to TRBJ2-1, with unresolved D. V lost 10 bases to trimming and J lost 0 bases, with 29 bases between them. The CDR3 is 19 amino acids. Germline lookup yields CDR1 SGHTS and CDR2 YDEGEE. The CDR3 DNA follows: TGTGCCGCACCGCTATTAGACTGGACCCGATTTTTCTCCTACAATGAGCAGTTCTTC. The encoded protein is CAAPLLDWTRFFSYNEQFF.

The chain couples TRBV5-4 to TRBJ1-2; D gene unclear. The CDR3 sequence is 16 residues long. Germline CDR1 and CDR2: SGHNT and YYREEE (reference sequence). Trimming removed 2 bases from V and 8 bases from J, with 22 bases in between. The CDR3 sequence is CASSFLSGGPDLGYTF. CDR3 bases: TGTGCCAGCAGCTTTTTGTCAGGTGGGCCCGATCTAGGCTACACCTTC.

The chain recombines TRBV19 with TRBJ2-4, with 8 bases that match TRBD2. This CDR3 region has 14 residues. CDR1 and CDR2 (germline): LNHDA, SQIVND (reference sequence). Trimming took 7 bases from V and 2 from J; bases not matched to a gene: 4. CDR3 amino acids: CASTPGGPKNIQYF. CDR3 sequence (DNA): TGTGCCAGTACCCCGGGAGGGCCCAAAAACATTCAGTACTTC.

J is TRBJ1-2 and V is TRBV5-5; D gene uncertain. The germline V and J ends were trimmed by 7 bases and 0 bases, with 10 bases remaining between them. This CDR3 region has 13 residues. The germline V gene encodes CDR1 SGHKS and CDR2 YYEKEE (reference sequence). The CDR3 is CASGPGANYGYTF. CDR3 DNA sequence: TGTGCCAGCGGGCCTGGGGCTAACTATGGCTACACCTTC.

This sequence joins TRBV5-4 and TRBJ1-4; the D is unclear. CDR3 length: 15 residues. V dropped 4 bases and J dropped 3 bases, with 13 bases sitting between them. CDR1 is SGHNT and CDR2 is YYREEE in the germline V gene (reference sequence). CDR3 in DNA: TGTGCCAGCAGCGTCGGTGGGGTGGCTAATGAAAAACTGTTTTTT. Protein sequence: CASSVGGVANEKLFF.

This chain uses TRBV6-6 with TRBJ2-1; the match to TRBD2 covers 7 bases. The length of the CDR3 is 13 residues. Looked up from germline, CDR1 is MNHNY and CDR2 is SVGAGI (reference sequence). Trimming cost V 4 bases and J 7 bases; bases outside gene matches: 4. This CDR3 is CASSFGRGNEQFF. The CDR3 nucleotides are TGTGCCAGCAGTTTCGGGCGGGGGAATGAGCAGTTCTTC.

This chain connects TRBV21-1 to TRBJ2-1; the table's D gene call, TRBD2, was not cross checked with the DNA. TRBV21-1 is designated a pseudogene. This CDR3 spans 15 amino acids. The CDR3 region has the DNA TGTGCCAGCAGCGCAAGCGGCGGGAGGGACAATGAGCAGTTCTTC. It translates to CASSASGGRDNEQFF.

The rearrangement links TRBV6-5 to TRBJ1-1; tentatively, D is TRBD1 (5 bases). V dropped 6 bases and J dropped 1 base, with 15 bases sitting between them. Germline V gene data show CDR1 as MNHEY and CDR2 as SVGAGI. This CDR3 region has 15 residues. CDR3 nucleotides: TGTGCCAGCAGGCCGCCTCGGGGGGGGAACACTGAAGCTTTCTTT. Translated: CASRPPRGGNTEAFF.

This chain uses TRBV19 with TRBJ1-2, with a weak D call TRBD1 (6 bases). Trimming removed 5 bases from V and 4 bases from J, with 14 bases in between. CDR3 length equals 14 residues. CDR1 LNHDA and CDR2 SQIVND come from the germline V gene (reference sequence). CDR3 loop: CASSFEQGGYGYTF. DNA for the CDR3: TGTGCCAGTAGTTTCGAACAGGGCGGCTATGGCTACACCTTC.